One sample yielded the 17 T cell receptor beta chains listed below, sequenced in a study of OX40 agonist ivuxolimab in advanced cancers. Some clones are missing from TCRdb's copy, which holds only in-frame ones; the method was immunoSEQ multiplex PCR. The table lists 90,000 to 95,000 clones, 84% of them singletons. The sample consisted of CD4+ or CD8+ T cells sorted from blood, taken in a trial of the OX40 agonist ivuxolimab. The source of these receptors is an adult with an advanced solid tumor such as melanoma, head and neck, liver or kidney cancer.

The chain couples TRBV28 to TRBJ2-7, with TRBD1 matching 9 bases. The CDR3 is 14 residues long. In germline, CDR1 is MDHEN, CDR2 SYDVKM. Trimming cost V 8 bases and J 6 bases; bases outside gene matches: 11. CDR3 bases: TGTGCCAGCCTAACCCCGGGACAGGGTATCGAGCAGTACTTC. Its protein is CASLTPGQGIEQYF. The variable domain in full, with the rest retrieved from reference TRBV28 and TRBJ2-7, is DVKVTQSSRYLVKRTGEKVFLECVQDMDHENMFWYRQDPGLGLRLIYFSYDVKMKEKGDIPEGYSVSREKKERFSLILESASTNQTSMYLCASLTPGQGIEQYFGPGTRLTVT.

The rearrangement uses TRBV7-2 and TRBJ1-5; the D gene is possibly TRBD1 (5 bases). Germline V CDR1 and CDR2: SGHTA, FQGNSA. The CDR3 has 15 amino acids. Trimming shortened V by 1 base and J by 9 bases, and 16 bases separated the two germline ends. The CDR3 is CASSLGGGAEWPQHF. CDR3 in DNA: TGTGCCAGCAGCTTAGGGGGTGGGGCTGAGTGGCCCCAGCATTTT.

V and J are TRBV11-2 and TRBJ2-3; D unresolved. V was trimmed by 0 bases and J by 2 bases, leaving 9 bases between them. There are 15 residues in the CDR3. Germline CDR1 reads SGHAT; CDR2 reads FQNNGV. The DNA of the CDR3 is TGTGCCAGCAGCTTAGATCGCGCTATCACAGATACGCAGTATTTT. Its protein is CASSLDRAITDTQYF.

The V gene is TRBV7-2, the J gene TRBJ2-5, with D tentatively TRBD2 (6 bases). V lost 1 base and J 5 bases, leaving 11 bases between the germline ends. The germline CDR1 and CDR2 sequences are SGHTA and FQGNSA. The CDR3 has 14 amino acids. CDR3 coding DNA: TGTGCCAGCAGCTTAGAGCGCCGGGGGGAGACCCAGTACTTC. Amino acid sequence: CASSLERRGETQYF.

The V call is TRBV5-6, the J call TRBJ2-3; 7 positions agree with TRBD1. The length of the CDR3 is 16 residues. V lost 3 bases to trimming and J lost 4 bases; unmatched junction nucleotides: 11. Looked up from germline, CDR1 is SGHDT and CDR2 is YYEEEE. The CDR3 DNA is TGTGCCAGCAGCTCAGGACAGGTCACAATCCCAGATACGCAGTATTTT. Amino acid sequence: CASSSGQVTIPDTQYF.

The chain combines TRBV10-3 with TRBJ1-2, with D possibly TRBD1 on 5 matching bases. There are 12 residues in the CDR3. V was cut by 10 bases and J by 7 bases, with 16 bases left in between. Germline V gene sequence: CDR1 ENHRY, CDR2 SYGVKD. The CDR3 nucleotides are TGTGCCACACCCGGGCCCGGGACTGGCTACACCTTC. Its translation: CATPGPGTGYTF.

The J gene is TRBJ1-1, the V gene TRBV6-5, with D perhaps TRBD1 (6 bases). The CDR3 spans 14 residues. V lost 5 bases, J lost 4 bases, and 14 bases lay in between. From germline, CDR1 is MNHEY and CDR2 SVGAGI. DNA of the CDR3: TGTGCCAGCAGTGCACAGGGTTTTGGCACTGAAGCTTTCTTT. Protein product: CASSAQGFGTEAFF.

CDR3: CASSVGVGTDTQYF. The CDR3 DNA follows: TGTGCCAGCAGCGTAGGGGTGGGCACAGATACGCAGTATTTT. The chain employs TRBV9 and TRBJ2-3; D unresolved. The germline V and J ends were trimmed by 0 bases and 1 base, with 6 bases remaining between them. CDR3 length equals 14 residues. CDR1 is SGDLS, CDR2 YYNGEE, per germline.

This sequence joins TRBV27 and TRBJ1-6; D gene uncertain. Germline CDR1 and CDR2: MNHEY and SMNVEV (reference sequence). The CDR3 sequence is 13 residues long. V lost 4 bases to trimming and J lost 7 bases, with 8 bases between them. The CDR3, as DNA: TGTGCCAGCAGTTGGGCGGAAAATTCACCCCTCCACTTT. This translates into CASSWAENSPLHF.

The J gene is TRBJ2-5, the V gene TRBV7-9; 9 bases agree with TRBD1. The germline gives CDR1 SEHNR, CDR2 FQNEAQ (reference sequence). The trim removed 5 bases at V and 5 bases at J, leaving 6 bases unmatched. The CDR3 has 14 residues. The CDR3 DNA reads TGTGCCAGCAGCCCAGGGACAGGGTCCGAGACCCAGTACTTC. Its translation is CASSPGTGSETQYF. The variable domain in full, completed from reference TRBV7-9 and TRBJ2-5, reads DTGVSQNPRHKITKRGQNVTFRCDPISEHNRLYWYRQTLGQGPEFLTYFQNEAQLEKSRLLSDRFSAERPKGSFSTLEIQRTEQGDSAMYLCASSPGTGSETQYFGPGTRLLVL.

This CDR3 is CATPGDRMNTEAFF. The CDR3 region has the DNA TGTGCCACTCCGGGCGATAGAATGAACACTGAAGCTTTCTTT. J is TRBJ1-1 and V is TRBV7-9, with D hard to call. The ends were cut back, 10 bases at V and 0 bases at J, with 15 bases in the middle. The germline V gene encodes CDR1 SEHNR and CDR2 FQNEAQ (reference sequence). CDR3 size: 14 residues.

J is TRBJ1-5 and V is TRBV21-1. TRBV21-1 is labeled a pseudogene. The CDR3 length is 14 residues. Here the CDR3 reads CASSKRKVWQPQHF. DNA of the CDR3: TGTGCCAGCAGCAAGAGGAAGGTGTGGCAGCCCCAGCATTTT.

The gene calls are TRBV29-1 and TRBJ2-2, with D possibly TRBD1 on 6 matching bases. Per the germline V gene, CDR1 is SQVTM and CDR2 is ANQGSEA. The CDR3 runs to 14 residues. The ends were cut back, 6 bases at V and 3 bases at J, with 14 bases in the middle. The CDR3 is CSVRRGSDTGELFF. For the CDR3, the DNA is TGCAGCGTCCGCAGGGGATCTGACACCGGGGAGCTGTTTTTT.

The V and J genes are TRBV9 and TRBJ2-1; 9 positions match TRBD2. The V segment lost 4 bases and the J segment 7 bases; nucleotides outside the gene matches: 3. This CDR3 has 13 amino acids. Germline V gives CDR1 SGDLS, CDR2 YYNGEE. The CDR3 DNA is TGTGCCAGCAGCCCGGGACTAGCAAATGAGCAGTTCTTC. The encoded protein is CASSPGLANEQFF.

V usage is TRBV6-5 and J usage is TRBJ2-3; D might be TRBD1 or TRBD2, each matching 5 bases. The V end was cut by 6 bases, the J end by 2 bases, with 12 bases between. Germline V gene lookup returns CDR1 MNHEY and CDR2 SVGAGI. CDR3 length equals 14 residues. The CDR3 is CASRGTANTDTQYF. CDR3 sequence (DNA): TGTGCCAGCAGGGGGACGGCCAACACAGATACGCAGTATTTT.

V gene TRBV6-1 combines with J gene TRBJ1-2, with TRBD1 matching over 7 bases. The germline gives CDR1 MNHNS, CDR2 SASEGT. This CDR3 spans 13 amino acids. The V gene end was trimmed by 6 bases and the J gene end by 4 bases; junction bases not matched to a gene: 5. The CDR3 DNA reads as TGTGCCAGCAGAACCGGGACAGCCTATGGCTACACCTTC. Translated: CASRTGTAYGYTF.

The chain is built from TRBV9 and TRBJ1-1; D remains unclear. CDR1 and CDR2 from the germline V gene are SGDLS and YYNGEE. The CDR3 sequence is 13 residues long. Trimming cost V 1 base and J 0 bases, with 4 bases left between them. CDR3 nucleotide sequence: TGTGCCAGCAGCGTAAGGGTGAACACTGAAGCTTTCTTT. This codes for CASSVRVNTEAFF.